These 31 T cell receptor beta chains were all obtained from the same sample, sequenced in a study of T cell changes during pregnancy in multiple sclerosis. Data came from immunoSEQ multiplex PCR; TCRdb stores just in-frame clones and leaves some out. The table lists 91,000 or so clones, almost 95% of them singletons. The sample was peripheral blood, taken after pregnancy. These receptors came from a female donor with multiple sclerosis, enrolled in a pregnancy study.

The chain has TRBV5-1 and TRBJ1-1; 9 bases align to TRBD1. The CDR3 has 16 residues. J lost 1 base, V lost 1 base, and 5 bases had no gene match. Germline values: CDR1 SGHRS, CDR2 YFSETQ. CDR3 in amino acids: CASSLRGTGTNTEAFF. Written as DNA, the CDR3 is TGCGCCAGCAGCTTGAGAGGGACAGGGACGAACACTGAAGCTTTCTTT.

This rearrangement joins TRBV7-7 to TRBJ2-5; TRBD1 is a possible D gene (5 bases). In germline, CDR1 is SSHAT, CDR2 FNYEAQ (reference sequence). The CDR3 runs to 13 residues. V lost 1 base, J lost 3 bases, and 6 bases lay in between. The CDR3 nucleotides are TGTGCCAGCAGCTTAGAAGGGGAAGAGACCCAGTACTTC. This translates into CASSLEGEETQYF.

The CDR3 loop reads CASSIDETIDYTF. Written as DNA, the CDR3 is TGTGCCAGTAGTATAGATGAGACAATCGACTACACCTTC. The chain uses TRBV19 and TRBJ1-2; D is unresolved. The CDR3 has 13 amino acids. V lost 0 bases, J lost 10 bases, and 12 bases lay in between. Per the germline V gene, CDR1 is LNHDA and CDR2 is SQIVND (reference sequence).

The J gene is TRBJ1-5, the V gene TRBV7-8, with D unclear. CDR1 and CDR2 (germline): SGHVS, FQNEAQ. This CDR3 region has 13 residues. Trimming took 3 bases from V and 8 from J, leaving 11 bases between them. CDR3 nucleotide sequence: TGTGCCAGCAGCTTCACTTCAAGTAAGCCCCAGCATTTT. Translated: CASSFTSSKPQHF.

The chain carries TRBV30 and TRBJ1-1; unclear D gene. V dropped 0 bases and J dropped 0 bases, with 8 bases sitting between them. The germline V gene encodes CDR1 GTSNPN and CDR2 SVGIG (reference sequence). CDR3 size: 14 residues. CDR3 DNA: TGTGCCTGGAGTGTACAACGGGTGAACACTGAAGCTTTCTTT. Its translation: CAWSVQRVNTEAFF.

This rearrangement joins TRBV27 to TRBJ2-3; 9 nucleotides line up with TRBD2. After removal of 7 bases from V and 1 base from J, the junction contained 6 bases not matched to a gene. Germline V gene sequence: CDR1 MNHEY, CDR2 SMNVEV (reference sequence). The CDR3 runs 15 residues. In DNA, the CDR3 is TGTGCCAGCAAGAGGACTAGCGAGGGCACAGATACGCAGTATTTT. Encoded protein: CASKRTSEGTDTQYF.

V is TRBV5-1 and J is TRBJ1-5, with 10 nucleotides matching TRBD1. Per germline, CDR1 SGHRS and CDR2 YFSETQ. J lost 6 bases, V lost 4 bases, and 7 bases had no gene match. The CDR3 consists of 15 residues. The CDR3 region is CASSEEGQGSQPQHF. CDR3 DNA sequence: TGCGCCAGCAGCGAAGAGGGACAGGGGAGTCAGCCCCAGCATTTT.

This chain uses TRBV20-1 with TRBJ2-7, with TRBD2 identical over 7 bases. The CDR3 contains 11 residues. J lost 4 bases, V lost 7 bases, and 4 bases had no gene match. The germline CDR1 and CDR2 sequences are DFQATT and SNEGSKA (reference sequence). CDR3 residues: CSVAGPYEQYF. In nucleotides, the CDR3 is TGCAGTGTAGCGGGCCCTTACGAGCAGTACTTC.

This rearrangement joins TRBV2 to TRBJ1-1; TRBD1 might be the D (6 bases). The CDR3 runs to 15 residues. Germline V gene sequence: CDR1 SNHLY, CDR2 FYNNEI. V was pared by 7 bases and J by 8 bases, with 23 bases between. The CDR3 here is CASTRETGSVAEAFF. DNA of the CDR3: TGTGCCAGCACCAGGGAGACAGGCTCAGTGGCGGAAGCTTTCTTT.

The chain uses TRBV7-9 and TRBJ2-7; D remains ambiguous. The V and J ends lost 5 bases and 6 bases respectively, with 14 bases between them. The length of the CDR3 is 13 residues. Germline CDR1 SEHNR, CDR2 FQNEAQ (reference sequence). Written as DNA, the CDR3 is TGTGCCAGCAGCCCATTGGAGTCCGGCGAGCAGTACTTC. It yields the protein CASSPLESGEQYF.

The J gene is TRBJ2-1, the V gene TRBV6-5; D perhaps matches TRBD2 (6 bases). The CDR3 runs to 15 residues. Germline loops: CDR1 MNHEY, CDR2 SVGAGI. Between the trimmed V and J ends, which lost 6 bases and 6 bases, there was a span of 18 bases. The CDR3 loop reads CASRKDYERGNEQFF. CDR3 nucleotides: TGTGCCAGCAGAAAGGACTACGAGAGGGGCAATGAGCAGTTCTTC.

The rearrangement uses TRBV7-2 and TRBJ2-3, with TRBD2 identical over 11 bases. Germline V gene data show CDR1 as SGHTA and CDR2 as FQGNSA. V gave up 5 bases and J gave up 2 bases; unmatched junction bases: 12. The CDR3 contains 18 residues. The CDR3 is CASSVTSSGGILTDTQYF. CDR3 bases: TGTGCCAGCAGCGTAACCTCTAGCGGGGGGATACTCACAGATACGCAGTATTTT. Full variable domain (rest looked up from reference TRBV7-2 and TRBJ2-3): GAGVSQSPSNKVTEKGKDVELRCDPISGHTALYWYRQSLGQGLEFLIYFQGNSAPDKSGLPSDRFSAERTGGSVSTLTIQRTQQEDSAVYLCASSVTSSGGILTDTQYFGPGTRLTVL.

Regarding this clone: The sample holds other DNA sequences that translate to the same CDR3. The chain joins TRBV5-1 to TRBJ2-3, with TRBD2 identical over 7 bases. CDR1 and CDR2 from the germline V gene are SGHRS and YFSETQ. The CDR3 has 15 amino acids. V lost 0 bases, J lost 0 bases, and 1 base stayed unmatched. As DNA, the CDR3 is TGCGCCAGCAGCTTGGTGGGAGGGAGCACAGATACGCAGTATTTT. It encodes CASSLVGGSTDTQYF.

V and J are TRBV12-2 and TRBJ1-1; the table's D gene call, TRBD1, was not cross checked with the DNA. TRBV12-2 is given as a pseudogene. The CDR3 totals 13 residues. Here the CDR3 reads CASRLNSLTEAFF. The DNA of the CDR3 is TGTGCAAGTCGCTTAAACAGTCTCACTGAAGCTTTCTTT.

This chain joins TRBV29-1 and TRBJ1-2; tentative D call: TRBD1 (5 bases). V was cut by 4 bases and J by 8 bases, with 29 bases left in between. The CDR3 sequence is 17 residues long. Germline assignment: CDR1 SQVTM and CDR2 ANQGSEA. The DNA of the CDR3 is TGCAGCGTTGGTGGGGGGTCGAGTCGTAGGGCGGGTTACGGCTACACCTTC. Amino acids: CSVGGGSSRRAGYGYTF.

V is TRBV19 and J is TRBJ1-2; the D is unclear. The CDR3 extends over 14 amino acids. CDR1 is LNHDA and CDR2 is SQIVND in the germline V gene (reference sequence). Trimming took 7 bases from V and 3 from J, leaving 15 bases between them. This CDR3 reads CASIKRRGYYGYTF. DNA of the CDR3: TGTGCCAGTATAAAGCGTCGAGGGTACTATGGCTACACCTTC.

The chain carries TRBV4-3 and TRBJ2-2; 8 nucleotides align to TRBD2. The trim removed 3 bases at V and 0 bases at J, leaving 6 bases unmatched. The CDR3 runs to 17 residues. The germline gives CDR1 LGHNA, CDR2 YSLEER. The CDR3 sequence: CASSQERGPSNTGELFF. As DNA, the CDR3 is TGCGCCAGCAGCCAGGAGCGGGGGCCATCGAACACCGGGGAGCTGTTTTTT.

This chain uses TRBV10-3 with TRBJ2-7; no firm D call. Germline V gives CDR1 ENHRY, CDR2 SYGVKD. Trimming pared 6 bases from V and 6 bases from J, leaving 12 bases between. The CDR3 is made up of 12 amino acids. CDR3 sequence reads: CAIRTAGSEQYF. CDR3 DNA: TGTGCCATCAGGACCGCAGGCTCCGAGCAGTACTTC.

CDR3 in DNA: TGTGCCAGCAGCGGTCAGGGAACTGGAAACACCATATATTTT. It specifies CASSGQGTGNTIYF. The rearrangement uses TRBV28 and TRBJ1-3, with a weak D call TRBD1 (5 bases). Deletions cut 6 bases from V and 2 bases from J, with 11 bases between. The CDR3 covers 14 residues. CDR1 MDHEN and CDR2 SYDVKM come from the germline V gene. The full variable domain, rest sourced from reference TRBV28 and TRBJ1-3, is DVKVTQSSRYLVKRTGEKVFLECVQDMDHENMFWYRQDPGLGLRLIYFSYDVKMKEKGDIPEGYSVSREKKERFSLILESASTNQTSMYLCASSGQGTGNTIYFGEGSWLTVV.

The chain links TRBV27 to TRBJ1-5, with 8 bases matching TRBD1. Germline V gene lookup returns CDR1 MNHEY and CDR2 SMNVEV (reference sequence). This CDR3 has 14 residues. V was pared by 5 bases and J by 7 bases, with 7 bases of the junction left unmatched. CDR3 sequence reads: CASSRTGYRQPQHF. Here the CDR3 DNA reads TGTGCCAGCAGTCGGACAGGGTACAGACAGCCCCAGCATTTT.

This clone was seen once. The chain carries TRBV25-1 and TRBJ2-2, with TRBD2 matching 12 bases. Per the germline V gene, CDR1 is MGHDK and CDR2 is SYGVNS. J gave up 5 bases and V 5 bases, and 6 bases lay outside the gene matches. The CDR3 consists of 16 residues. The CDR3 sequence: CASSKTSGSLTGELFF. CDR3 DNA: TGTGCCAGCAGTAAGACTAGCGGGAGTTTAACCGGGGAGCTGTTTTTT. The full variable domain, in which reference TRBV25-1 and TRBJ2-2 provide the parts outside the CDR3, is EADIYQTPRYLVIGTGKKITLECSQTMGHDKMYWYQQDPGMELHLIHYSYGVNSTEKGDLSSESTVSRIRTEHFPLTLESARPSHTSQYLCASSKTSGSLTGELFFGEGSRLTVL.

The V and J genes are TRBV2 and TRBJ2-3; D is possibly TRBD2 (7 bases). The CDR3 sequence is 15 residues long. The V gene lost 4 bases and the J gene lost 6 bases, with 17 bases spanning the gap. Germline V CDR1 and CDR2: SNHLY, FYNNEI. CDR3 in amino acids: CASSARGRVEDTQYF. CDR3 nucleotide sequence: TGTGCCAGCAGTGCAAGGGGGAGGGTGGAGGATACGCAGTATTTT.

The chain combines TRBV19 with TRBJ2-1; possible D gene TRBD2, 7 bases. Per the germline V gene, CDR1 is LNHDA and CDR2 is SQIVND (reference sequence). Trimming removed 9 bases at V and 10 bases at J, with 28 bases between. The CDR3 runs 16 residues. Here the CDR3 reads CASNNWGLAALGEQFF. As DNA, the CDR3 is TGTGCCAGCAATAACTGGGGGCTAGCGGCGCTCGGCGAGCAGTTCTTC.

CDR3 residues: CASTPGQSSYEQYF. The DNA of the CDR3 is TGTGCCAGTACGCCAGGACAGAGCTCCTACGAGCAGTACTTC. The chain recombines TRBV19 with TRBJ2-7; possibly TRBD1 for D (6 bases). The CDR3 has 14 amino acids. The germline V gene encodes CDR1 LNHDA and CDR2 SQIVND (reference sequence). The V and J ends lost 7 bases and 0 bases respectively, with 13 bases between them.

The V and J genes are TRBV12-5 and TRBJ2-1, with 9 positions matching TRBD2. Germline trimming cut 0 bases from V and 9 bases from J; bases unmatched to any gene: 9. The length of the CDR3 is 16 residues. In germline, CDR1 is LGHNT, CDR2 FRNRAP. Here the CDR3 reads CASGLVGAGGVFEQFF. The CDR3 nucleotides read TGTGCTAGTGGTTTGGTAGGAGCGGGGGGCGTCTTTGAGCAGTTCTTC.

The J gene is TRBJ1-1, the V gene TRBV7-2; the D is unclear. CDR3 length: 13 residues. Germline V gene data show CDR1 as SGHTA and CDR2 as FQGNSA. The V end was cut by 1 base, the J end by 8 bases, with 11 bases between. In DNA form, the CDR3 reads TGTGCCAGCAGCTTAGGGATAGACTCCGAAGCTTTCTTT. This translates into CASSLGIDSEAFF.

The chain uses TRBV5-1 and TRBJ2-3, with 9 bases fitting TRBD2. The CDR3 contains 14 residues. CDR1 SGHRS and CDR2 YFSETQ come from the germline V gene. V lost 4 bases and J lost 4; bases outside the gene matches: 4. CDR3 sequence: CASSRGGGADTQYF. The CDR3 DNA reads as TGCGCCAGCAGCCGGGGCGGGGGGGCAGATACGCAGTATTTT.

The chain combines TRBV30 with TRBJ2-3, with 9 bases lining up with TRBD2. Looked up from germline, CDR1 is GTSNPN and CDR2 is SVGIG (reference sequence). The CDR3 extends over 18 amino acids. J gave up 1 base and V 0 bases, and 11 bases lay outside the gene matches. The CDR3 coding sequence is TGTGCCTGGAGTGTACCAGCGGGAGGTCCTTTTGGCACAGATACGCAGTATTTT. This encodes CAWSVPAGGPFGTDTQYF. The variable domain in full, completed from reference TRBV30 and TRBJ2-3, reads SQTIHQWPATLVQPVGSPLSLECTVEGTSNPNLYWYRQAAGRGLQLLFYSVGIGQISSEVPQNLSASRPQDRQFILSSKKLLLSDSGFYLCAWSVPAGGPFGTDTQYFGPGTRLTVL.

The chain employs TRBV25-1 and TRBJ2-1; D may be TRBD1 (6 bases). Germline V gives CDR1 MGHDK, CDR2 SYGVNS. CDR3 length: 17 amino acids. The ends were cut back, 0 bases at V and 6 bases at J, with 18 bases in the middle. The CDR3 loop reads CASSEYFKAGAANEQFF. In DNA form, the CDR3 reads TGTGCCAGCAGTGAATACTTTAAGGCAGGGGCCGCCAATGAGCAGTTCTTC.

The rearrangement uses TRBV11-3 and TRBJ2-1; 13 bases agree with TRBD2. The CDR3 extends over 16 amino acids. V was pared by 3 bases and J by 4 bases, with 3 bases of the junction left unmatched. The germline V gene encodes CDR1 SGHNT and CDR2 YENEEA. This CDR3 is CASSFGTSGAYNEQFF. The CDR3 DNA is TGTGCCAGCAGCTTTGGGACTAGCGGGGCTTACAATGAGCAGTTCTTC.

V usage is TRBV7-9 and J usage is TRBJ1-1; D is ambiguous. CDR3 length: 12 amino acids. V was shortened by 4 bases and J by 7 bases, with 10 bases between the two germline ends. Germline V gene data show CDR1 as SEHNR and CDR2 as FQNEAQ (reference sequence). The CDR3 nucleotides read TGTGCCAGCAGCTCTCCTAGTAGTGAAGCTTTCTTT. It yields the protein CASSSPSSEAFF.